The TCR beta chain under discussion was sequenced for a study of blood T cell repertoires in COVID-19 (dated by TCRdb to 2019 to 2021). Some background on the complete study: Samples covering the acute and convalescent phases of COVID-19 were provided by collaborators in the United States, Italy and Spain. Where HLA class I and class II types were available, the types were taken from metadata supplied by the sample provider, not from assay-based typing. A de-identified subject ID, COVID-19 status, age in years and sex were almost always included in the sample metadata. A freely available public database, intended as a resource for researchers studying the immune response to SARS-CoV-2, is where the repertoires were released. The material from the prospective study consisted of cDNA or gDNA derived from T cells, B-cell-depleted T cells, or PBMCs. The samples were drawn from the first 160 participants of the ongoing ImmuneRACE study and from some 1,300 subjects provided by 6 global collaborators. Subjects who had been exposed to COVID-19, were actively infected with it, or had recovered from it provided the deeply sampled blood TCRbeta repertoires that made up the dataset. The paper as a whole reports these results and caveats: The quantity of clinical and demographic metadata differed by source and by participant and was supplied without curation.

CDR1 and CDR2 were assigned from the germline V gene as SGHDT and YYEEEE. V is cut by 0 bases and J by 4 bases, and the space between the germline ends is 22 bases. Reading from cysteine to phenylalanine, the CDR3 counts 18 amino acids. Only the CDR3 part of the read is kept: 54 bases, read in frame from the first base. A note on this clone: There is no known antigen for this receptor. No per-base quality is available; no much larger clone lies one base away.

The collaborating institutions used their own protocols to collect whole blood in K2EDTA tubes. For TCRbeta analysis, collaborators shipped samples as frozen whole blood, isolated PBMCs, or DNA extracted from either of those sample types. TCRbeta CDR3 regions were amplified from genomic DNA using the immunoSEQ Assay, a bias-controlled multiplex PCR. In the paper's pipeline: The number of nucleated cells in each sample was estimated from the amplification of reference gene primers within the assay. To quantify the absolute abundance of each unique TCRbeta CDR3 rearrangement, sequence reads were collapsed and filtered. For each sample, productive Simpson clonality was calculated as the square root of Simpson's diversity index over productive rearrangements. The source is immuneACCESS, and TCRdb retained only in-frame sequences with V and J called. Part of the clones is not carried over; for the studies checked, unresolved V genes explain less than half of this, and the remainder is unexplained. The DNA was the basis for D and trimming; V, J and clone size are from that table. Across this sample there are approximately 76,000 clones, with around 79% seen only once. The ten biggest clones cover roughly a third of the sample.

Recombination connected TRBV5-6 to TRBJ1-2; the D gene is perhaps TRBD1, on 6 matching bases. The specimen was peripheral blood. The TCR comes from a woman aged 70-85 years with acute or convalescent COVID-19. Here is the DNA: TGTGCCAGCAGCTTGGGGGTTGCAGGGGTCCACCTATTCTATGGCTACACCTTC. This encodes CASSLGVAGVHLFYGYTF.